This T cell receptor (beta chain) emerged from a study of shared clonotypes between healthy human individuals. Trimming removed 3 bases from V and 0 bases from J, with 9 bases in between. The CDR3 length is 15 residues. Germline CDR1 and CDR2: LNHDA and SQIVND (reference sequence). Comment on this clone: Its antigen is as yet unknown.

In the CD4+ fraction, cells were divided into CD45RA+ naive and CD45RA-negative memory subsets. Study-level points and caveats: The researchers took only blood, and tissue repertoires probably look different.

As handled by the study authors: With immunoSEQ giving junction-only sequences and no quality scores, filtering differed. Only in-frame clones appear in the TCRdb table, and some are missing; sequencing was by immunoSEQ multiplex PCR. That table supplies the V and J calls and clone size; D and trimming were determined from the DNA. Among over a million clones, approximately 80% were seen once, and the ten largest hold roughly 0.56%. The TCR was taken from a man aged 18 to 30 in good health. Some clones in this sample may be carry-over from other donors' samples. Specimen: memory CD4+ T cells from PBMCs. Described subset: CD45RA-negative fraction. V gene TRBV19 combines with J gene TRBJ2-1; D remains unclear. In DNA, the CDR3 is TGTGCCAGTAGTATCAGCCGAAGCTCCTACAATGAGCAGTTCTTC. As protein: CASSISRSSYNEQFF. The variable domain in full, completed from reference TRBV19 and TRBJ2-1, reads DGGITQSPKYLFRKEGQNVTLSCEQNLNHDAMYWYRQDPGQGLRLIYYSQIVNDFQKGDIAEGYSVSREKKESFPLTVTSAQKNPTAFYLCASSISRSSYNEQFFGPGTRLTVL.